What follows are 19 T cell receptor beta chains derived from one specimen sequenced in a study of cytomegalovirus exposure and HLA in healthy donors (dated by TCRdb to about 2017). Library construction relied on the immunoSEQ multiplex PCR assay. The multiplex PCR relied on a mix of 60 forward primers for TCR Vbeta segments and 13 reverse primers for TCR Jbeta segments. The clones in this table, taken by TCRdb from immuneACCESS, are in-frame only. Not every clone is retained; where verified, under half of the shortfall comes from an unresolved V gene, and the cause of the rest is unknown. For this sample the table gives roughly 120,000 clones, of which 77% were detected only once. Of the sample, roughly 13% is held by the ten largest clones. Sequencing was done on a sample of PBMCs. Receptor source: a woman in her 40s in good health and CMV-seropositive.

Comments on this clone: Other DNA sequences from this sample encode an identical CDR3 as well. This chain uses TRBV9 with TRBJ2-7; 13 bases agree with TRBD2. This CDR3 spans 15 amino acids. Germline CDR1 is SGDLS and CDR2 is YYNGEE. The junction had 4 bases not matched to a gene; V was cut back by 2 bases and J by 5 bases. DNA of the CDR3: TGTGCCAGCAGCGTTGGGACTAGCGGGACCCACGAGCAGTACTTC. It encodes CASSVGTSGTHEQYF.

This clone was detected once. The chain combines TRBV19 with TRBJ2-2; possible D gene TRBD2, 6 bases. CDR3 length equals 16 residues. Germline lookup yields CDR1 LNHDA and CDR2 SQIVND (reference sequence). The V and J ends lost 3 bases and 4 bases respectively, with 15 bases between them. The CDR3 is CASSIYPGEATGELFF. DNA of the CDR3: TGTGCCAGTAGTATTTATCCGGGAGAGGCCACCGGGGAGCTGTTTTTT.

The V gene is TRBV6-5, the J gene TRBJ1-2, with TRBD1 as a possible D gene (5 bases). This CDR3 is built from 14 residues. The germline CDR1 and CDR2 sequences are MNHEY and SVGAGI. Trimming took off 4 bases at V and 5 bases at J, with 14 bases between the two ends. The CDR3 loop is CASSSPSRVYGYTF. CDR3 nucleotide sequence: TGTGCCAGCAGTTCCCCCTCCAGGGTTTATGGCTACACCTTC.

This rearrangement joins TRBV25-1 to TRBJ2-2; a possible D gene is TRBD2 (5 bases). The CDR3 extends over 15 amino acids. Germline loops: CDR1 MGHDK, CDR2 SYGVNS. The V end lost 3 bases, the J end lost 1 base, and 9 bases lay between the germline ends. This CDR3 is CASSEAGENTGELFF. The CDR3 nucleotides read TGTGCCAGCAGTGAGGCCGGGGAGAACACCGGGGAGCTGTTTTTT.

The V call is TRBV7-3, the J call TRBJ1-1; 8 nucleotides agree with TRBD1. Trimming cost V 5 bases and J 3 bases; bases outside gene matches: 5. Germline assignment: CDR1 SGHTA and CDR2 FQGTGA. The CDR3 runs 14 residues. The CDR3 nucleotides read TGTGCCAGCAGCCTTCAGGGGGCGTACACTGAAGCTTTCTTT. Translated: CASSLQGAYTEAFF.

The chain links TRBV4-2 to TRBJ1-5; D call uncertain. In germline, CDR1 is LGHNA, CDR2 YNFKEQ. This CDR3 is built from 15 residues. V was trimmed by 0 bases and J by 4 bases, leaving 10 bases between them. The CDR3 here is CASSQEGPGNQPQHF. The CDR3 nucleotides read TGTGCCAGCAGCCAAGAAGGGCCGGGGAATCAGCCCCAGCATTTT.

The V call is TRBV6-1, the J call TRBJ1-6, with 8 bases lining up with TRBD1. V shed 5 bases and J 7 bases; nucleotides not matched to a gene: 4. Germline values: CDR1 MNHNS, CDR2 SASEGT. The CDR3 is 14 residues long. CDR3 residues: CASSRQGRNSPLHF. DNA for the CDR3: TGTGCCAGCAGTAGACAGGGGCGGAATTCACCCCTCCACTTT.

V usage is TRBV13 and J usage is TRBJ2-7; no reliable D call. Looked up from germline, CDR1 is PRHDT and CDR2 is FYEKMQ (reference sequence). This CDR3 spans 13 amino acids. Trimming left V 2 bases short and J 4 bases short, with 9 bases between. The DNA of the CDR3 is TGTGCCAGCAGCTTAAATCTCCTATACGAGCAGTACTTC. Amino acids: CASSLNLLYEQYF.

The V call is TRBV6-5, the J call TRBJ2-7; a weak D match, TRBD2 (6 bases). The V end lost 4 bases, the J end lost 2 bases, and 12 bases lay between the germline ends. Germline CDR1 MNHEY, CDR2 SVGAGI. The CDR3 is 14 amino acids. The CDR3 sequence is CASSSASGAYEQYF. Here the CDR3 DNA reads TGTGCCAGCAGTTCGGCGTCGGGGGCCTACGAGCAGTACTTC.

The gene calls are TRBV27 and TRBJ1-1, with 8 bases matching TRBD1. Per the germline V gene, CDR1 is MNHEY and CDR2 is SMNVEV (reference sequence). The CDR3 sequence is 18 residues long. The ends lost 4 bases at V and 0 bases at J; junction bases unmatched: 13. The CDR3 sequence is CASSSRPPRQGMNTEAFF. CDR3 coding DNA: TGTGCCAGCAGTTCACGCCCCCCCCGACAGGGGATGAACACTGAAGCTTTCTTT.

This clone showed up just a few times. V is TRBV5-4 and J is TRBJ2-3; 10 bases match TRBD1. Germline trimming cut 4 bases from V and 4 bases from J; bases unmatched to any gene: 9. Germline V gene data show CDR1 as SGHNT and CDR2 as YYREEE (reference sequence). The CDR3 length is 16 residues. CDR3: CASSPRTGGGSDTQYF. Written as DNA, the CDR3 is TGTGCCAGCAGCCCCCGGACAGGGGGAGGATCAGATACGCAGTATTTT.

V gene TRBV18 combines with J gene TRBJ1-1, with 8 bases fitting TRBD1. V was clipped by 1 base and J by 3 bases; unmatched bases: 7. The CDR3 runs to 16 residues. From germline, CDR1 is KGHSH and CDR2 LQKENI. CDR3 in amino acids: CASSPLEFRGHTEAFF. DNA for the CDR3: TGTGCCAGCTCACCACTCGAATTCAGGGGGCACACTGAAGCTTTCTTT.

The rearrangement links TRBV28 to TRBJ1-2; TRBD1 might be the D (6 bases). The V gene's germline CDR1 is MDHEN and CDR2 SYDVKM. Trimming pared 3 bases from V and 3 bases from J, leaving 14 bases between. This CDR3 has 15 residues. The CDR3, as DNA: TGTGCCAGCAGTTTCGGGGGGGCTGGTCACTATGGCTACACCTTC. Amino acid sequence: CASSFGGAGHYGYTF.

This clone was seen more than once but under ten times. The V gene is TRBV4-1, the J gene TRBJ2-1; possibly TRBD2 for D (5 bases). This CDR3 contains 16 residues. Germline V gives CDR1 MGHRA, CDR2 YSYEKL. V lost 1 base to trimming and J lost 4 bases, with 14 bases between them. In nucleotides, the CDR3 is TGCGCCAGCAGCCAAGTCGTGGGAGTATCGTACAATGAGCAGTTCTTC. It codes for CASSQVVGVSYNEQFF.

The rearrangement links TRBV18 to TRBJ2-3; the match to TRBD1 covers 10 bases. V gave up 5 bases and J gave up 0 bases; unmatched junction bases: 5. The CDR3 covers 16 residues. The germline CDR1 and CDR2 sequences are KGHSH and LQKENI. The CDR3 spells CASSTTGGSSTDTQYF. The CDR3 DNA sequence: TGTGCCAGCTCAACGACAGGGGGCTCTAGCACAGATACGCAGTATTTT.

The rearrangement uses TRBV6-1 and TRBJ1-4, with a weak D call TRBD1 (5 bases). The ends were cut back, 7 bases at V and 8 bases at J, with 14 bases in the middle. This CDR3 spans 13 amino acids. Germline V gene sequence: CDR1 MNHNS, CDR2 SASEGT. The CDR3, as DNA: TGTGCCAGCAATTCGGGGGAATGGGAAAAACTGTTTTTT. Its protein is CASNSGEWEKLFF.

V usage is TRBV28 and J usage is TRBJ1-2; 8 bases fit TRBD1. The CDR3 spans 13 residues. V was clipped by 3 bases and J by 5 bases; unmatched bases: 2. Germline CDR1 MDHEN, CDR2 SYDVKM. The CDR3 nucleotides are TGTGCCAGCAGTTTCAGGGGGCTTTATGGCTACACCTTC. It encodes CASSFRGLYGYTF.

This rearrangement joins TRBV2 to TRBJ1-5, with no clear D. CDR3 length equals 15 residues. Trimming left V 5 bases short and J 6 bases short, with 17 bases between. From germline, CDR1 is SNHLY and CDR2 FYNNEI. The CDR3 spells CASSRYPRGGQPQHF. CDR3 nucleotides: TGTGCCAGCAGTCGATACCCCCGAGGAGGTCAGCCCCAGCATTTT.

The sample holds a few counts of this clone. This sequence joins TRBV20-1 and TRBJ2-5; D not resolved. Trimming pared 3 bases from V and 5 bases from J, leaving 7 bases between. In germline, CDR1 is DFQATT, CDR2 SNEGSKA (reference sequence). The CDR3 totals 11 residues. The DNA of the CDR3 is TGCAGTGCTAGCTCCCCCGAGACCCAGTACTTC. As protein: CSASSPETQYF.